This entry is about one T cell receptor (beta chain). This CDR3 is built from 15 residues. J gave up 4 bases and V 3 bases, and 5 bases lay outside the gene matches. Germline assignment: CDR1 MNHEY and CDR2 SMNVEV (reference sequence). This specimen comes from a study of blood T cell repertoires in COVID-19. Data came from immunoSEQ multiplex PCR; TCRdb stores just in-frame clones and leaves some out. The sample comprises some 200,000 clones, around 84% of which are singletons, and roughly 13% rests with the top ten. The sequence was collected from a human donor in a cohort sampled during active COVID-19. The V gene is TRBV27, the J gene TRBJ2-7, with 11 bases that match TRBD2. Sequencing was carried out using peripheral blood. CDR3 bases: TGTGCCAGCAGTTTGGGGACTAGCGGAAAATACGAGCAGTACTTC. Encoded protein: CASSLGTSGKYEQYF.